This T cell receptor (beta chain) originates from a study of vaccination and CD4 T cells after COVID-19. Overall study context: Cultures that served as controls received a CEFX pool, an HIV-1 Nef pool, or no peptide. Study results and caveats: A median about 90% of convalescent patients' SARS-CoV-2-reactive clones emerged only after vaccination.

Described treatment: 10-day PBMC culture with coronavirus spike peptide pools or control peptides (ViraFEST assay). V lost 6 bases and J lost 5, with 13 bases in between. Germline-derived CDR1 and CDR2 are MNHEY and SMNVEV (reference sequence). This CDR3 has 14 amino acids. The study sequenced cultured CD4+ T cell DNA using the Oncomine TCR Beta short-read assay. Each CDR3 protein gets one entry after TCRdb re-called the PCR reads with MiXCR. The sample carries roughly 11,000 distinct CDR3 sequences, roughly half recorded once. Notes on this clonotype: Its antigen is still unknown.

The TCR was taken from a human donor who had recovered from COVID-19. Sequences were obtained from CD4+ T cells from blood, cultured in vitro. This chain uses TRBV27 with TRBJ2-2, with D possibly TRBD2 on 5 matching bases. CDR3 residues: CASSLVRGTGELFF. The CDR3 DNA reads TGTGCCAGCAGCCTTGTTCGGGGAACCGGGGAGCTGTTTTTT.